The following is a T cell receptor (beta chain) sequence with its context. What it recognizes is unknown. The data were taken from a study of coeliac disease. Points from the study as a whole: The authors judged this method unsuitable for unbiased gliadin-specific T cell detection. Published gliadin-specific TRB sequences appeared in 9 of 18 coeliac samples, 1 of 6 controls. Cross-contamination between intraepithelial and lamina propria cells was possible.

The length of the CDR3 is 14 residues. The germline V gene encodes CDR1 LNHDA and CDR2 SQIVND (reference sequence). The V end was cut by 11 bases, the J end by 7 bases, with 21 bases between. Sequenced by immunoSEQ multiplex PCR; TCRdb stores in-frame clones only, minus some. The sample contains thousands of clones, over 55% of which appear only once. One frozen roughly 480,000-cell aliquot per fraction was sequenced. The sample consisted of lamina propria lymphocytes from the gut. This TCR derives from a woman between 70 and 85 years old with celiac disease. V gene TRBV19 combines with J gene TRBJ1-5, with a tentative D call TRBD1 (6 bases). The CDR3 DNA sequence: TGTGCCGTCCAACCAGGGGTCCAGGGGCAGCCCCAGCATTTT. Translating it yields CAVQPGVQGQPQHF.